This T cell receptor (beta chain) was profiled in a study of T cell clonotyping in hematopoietic cell transplantation. The length of the CDR3 is 13 residues. Germline V CDR1 and CDR2: SGDLS, YYNGEE. The ends lost 0 bases at V and 6 bases at J; junction bases unmatched: 2. The assay was immunoSEQ multiplex PCR, and TCRdb's table has in-frame clones only and misses some. This table has some 29,000 clones, 80% to 95% appearing once. This receptor was obtained from a female patient aged 50-59 years who had an allogeneic stem cell transplant from a related donor, so the T cells may come from the graft donor. Some clones in this sample may be carry-over from other donors' samples. The sequences come from PBMCs, collected 100 days after allogeneic stem cell transplant. V gene TRBV9 combines with J gene TRBJ1-1, with 7 positions matching TRBD1. CDR3 region: CASSVVGTAEAFF. The DNA of the CDR3 is TGTGCCAGCAGCGTAGTGGGGACAGCTGAAGCTTTCTTT.